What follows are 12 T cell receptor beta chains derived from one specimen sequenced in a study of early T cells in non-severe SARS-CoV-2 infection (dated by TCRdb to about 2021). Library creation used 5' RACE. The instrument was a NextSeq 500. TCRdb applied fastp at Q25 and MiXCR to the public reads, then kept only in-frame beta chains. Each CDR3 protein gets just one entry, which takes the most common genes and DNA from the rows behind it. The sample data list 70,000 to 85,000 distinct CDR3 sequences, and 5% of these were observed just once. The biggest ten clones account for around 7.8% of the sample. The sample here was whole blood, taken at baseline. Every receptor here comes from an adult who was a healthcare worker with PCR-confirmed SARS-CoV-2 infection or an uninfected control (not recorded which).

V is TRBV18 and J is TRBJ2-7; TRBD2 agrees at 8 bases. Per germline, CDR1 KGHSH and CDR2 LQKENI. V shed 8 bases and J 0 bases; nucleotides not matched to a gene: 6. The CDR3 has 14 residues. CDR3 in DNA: TGTGCCAGCCACGCGGGGGGCGCCTCCTACGAGCAGTACTTC. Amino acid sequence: CASHAGGASYEQYF.

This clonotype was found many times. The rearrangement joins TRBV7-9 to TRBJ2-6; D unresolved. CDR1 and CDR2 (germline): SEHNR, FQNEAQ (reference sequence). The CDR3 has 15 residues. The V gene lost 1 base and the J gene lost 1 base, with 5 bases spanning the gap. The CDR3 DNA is TGTGCCAGCAGCTTAGTAGCTTCTGGGGCCAACGTCCTGACTTTC. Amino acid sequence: CASSLVASGANVLTF. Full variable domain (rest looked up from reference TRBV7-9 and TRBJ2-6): DTGVSQNPRHKITKRGQNVTFRCDPISEHNRLYWYRQTLGQGPEFLTYFQNEAQLEKSRLLSDRFSAERPKGSFSTLEIQRTEQGDSAMYLCASSLVASGANVLTFGAGSRLTVL.

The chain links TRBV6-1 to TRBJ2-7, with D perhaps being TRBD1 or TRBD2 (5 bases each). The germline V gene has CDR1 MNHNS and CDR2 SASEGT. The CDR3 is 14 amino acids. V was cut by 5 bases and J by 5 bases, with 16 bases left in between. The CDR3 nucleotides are TGTGCCAGCAGTCGGGACCATTCCTTGGACGAGCAGTACTTC. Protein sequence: CASSRDHSLDEQYF.

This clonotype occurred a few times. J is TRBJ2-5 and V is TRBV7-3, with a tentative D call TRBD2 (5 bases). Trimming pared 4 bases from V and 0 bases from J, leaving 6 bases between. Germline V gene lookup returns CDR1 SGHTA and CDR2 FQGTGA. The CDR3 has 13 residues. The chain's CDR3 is CASSSGNQETQYF. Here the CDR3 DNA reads TGTGCCAGCAGCTCGGGGAACCAAGAGACCCAGTACTTC.

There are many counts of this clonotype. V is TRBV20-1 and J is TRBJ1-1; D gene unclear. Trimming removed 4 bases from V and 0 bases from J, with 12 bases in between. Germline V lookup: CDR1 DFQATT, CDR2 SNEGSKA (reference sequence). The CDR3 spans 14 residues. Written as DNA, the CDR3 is TGCAGTGCTACCCCCAGCAACATGAACACTGAAGCTTTCTTT. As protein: CSATPSNMNTEAFF.

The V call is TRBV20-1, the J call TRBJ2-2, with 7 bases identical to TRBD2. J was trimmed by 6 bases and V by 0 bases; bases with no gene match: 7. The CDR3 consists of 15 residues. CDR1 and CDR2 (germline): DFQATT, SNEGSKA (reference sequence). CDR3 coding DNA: TGCAGTGCTAGAGATGACCGGACTAGGGCCGGGGAGCTGTTTTTT. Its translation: CSARDDRTRAGELFF.

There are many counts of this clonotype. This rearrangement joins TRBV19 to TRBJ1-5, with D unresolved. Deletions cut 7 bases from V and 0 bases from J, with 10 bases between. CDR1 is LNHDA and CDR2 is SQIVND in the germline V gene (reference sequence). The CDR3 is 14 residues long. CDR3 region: CASTPYASNQPQHF. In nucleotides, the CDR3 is TGTGCCAGTACTCCATATGCTAGCAATCAGCCCCAGCATTTT.

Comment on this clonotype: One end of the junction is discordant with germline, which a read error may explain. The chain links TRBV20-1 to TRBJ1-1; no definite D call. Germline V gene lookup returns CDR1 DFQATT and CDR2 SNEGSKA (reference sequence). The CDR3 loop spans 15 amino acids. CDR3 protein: CSASISLGLNTVAFF. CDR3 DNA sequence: TGCAGTGCTAGTATATCATTAGGGCTGAACACTGTAGCTTTCTTT.

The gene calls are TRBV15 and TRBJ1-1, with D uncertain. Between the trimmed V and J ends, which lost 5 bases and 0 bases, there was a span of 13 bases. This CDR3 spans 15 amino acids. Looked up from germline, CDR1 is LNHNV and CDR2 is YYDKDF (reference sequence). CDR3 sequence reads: CATSARRQMNTEAFF. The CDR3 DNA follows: TGTGCCACCAGCGCCAGGCGGCAGATGAACACTGAAGCTTTCTTT.

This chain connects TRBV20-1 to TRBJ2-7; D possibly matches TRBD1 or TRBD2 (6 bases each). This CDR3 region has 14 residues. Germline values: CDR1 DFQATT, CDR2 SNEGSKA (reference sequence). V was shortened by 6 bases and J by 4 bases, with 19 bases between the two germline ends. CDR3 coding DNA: TGCAGTGCAACAGTTCTGGGGGGCTGGTACGAGCAGTACTTC. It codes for CSATVLGGWYEQYF.

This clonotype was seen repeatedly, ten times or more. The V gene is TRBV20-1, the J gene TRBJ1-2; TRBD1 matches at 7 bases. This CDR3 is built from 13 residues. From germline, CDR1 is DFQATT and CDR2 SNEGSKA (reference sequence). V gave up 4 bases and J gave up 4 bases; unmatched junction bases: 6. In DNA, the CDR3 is TGCAGTGCTACGACAGGGTCTTCCTATGGCTACACCTTC. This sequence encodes CSATTGSSYGYTF.

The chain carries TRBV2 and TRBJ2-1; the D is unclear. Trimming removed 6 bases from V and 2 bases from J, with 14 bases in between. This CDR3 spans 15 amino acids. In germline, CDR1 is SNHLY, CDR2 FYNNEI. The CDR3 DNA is TGTGCCAGCAGCCCCGACTTGGCGGCCTACAATGAGCAGTTCTTC. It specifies CASSPDLAAYNEQFF.